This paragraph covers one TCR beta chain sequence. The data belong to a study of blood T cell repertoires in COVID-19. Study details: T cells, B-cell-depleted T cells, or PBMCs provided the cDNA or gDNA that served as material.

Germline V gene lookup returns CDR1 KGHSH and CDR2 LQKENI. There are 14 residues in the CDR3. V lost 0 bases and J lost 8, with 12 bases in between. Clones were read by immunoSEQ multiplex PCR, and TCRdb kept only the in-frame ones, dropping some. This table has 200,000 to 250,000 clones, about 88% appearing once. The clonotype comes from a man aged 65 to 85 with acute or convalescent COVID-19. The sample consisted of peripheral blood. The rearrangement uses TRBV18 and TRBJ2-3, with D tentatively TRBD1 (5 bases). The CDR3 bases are TGTGCCAGCTCACCACCGTCGCAGGGTGGTACGCAGTATTTT. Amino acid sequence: CASSPPSQGGTQYF.